This entry lists 9 T cell receptor beta chains sequenced from one sample in a study of T cell responses to AZD1222 COVID-19 vaccine. Repertoires were generated with immunoSEQ multiplex PCR, while TCRdb's copy carries only in-frame clones and drops some. The sample holds 140,000 to 150,000 clones; approximately 92% are singletons and the top ten take approximately 1.5%. Sequenced here: peripheral blood, sampled on day 0 of AZD1222 vaccination. Receptor source: an adult in good health.

This chain links TRBV19 with TRBJ2-1; 14 bases line up with TRBD2. Per the germline V gene, CDR1 is LNHDA and CDR2 is SQIVND (reference sequence). This CDR3 contains 17 residues. V dropped 5 bases and J dropped 5; count of bases not matched to a gene: 8. The CDR3 sequence is CASSLETSGGVDNEQFF. In DNA, the CDR3 is TGTGCCAGTAGTCTGGAGACTAGCGGGGGGGTGGACAATGAGCAGTTCTTC.

V usage is TRBV28 and J usage is TRBJ1-5, with TRBD1 matching 8 bases. Losses at the gene ends were 3 bases for V and 3 bases for J; bases not matched to a gene: 10. The CDR3 spans 17 residues. Germline V gene sequence: CDR1 MDHEN, CDR2 SYDVKM. The CDR3 is CASSLIFQGQDNQPQHF. CDR3 bases: TGTGCCAGCAGTTTGATTTTTCAGGGACAGGACAATCAGCCCCAGCATTTT.

This chain connects TRBV3-1 (or the pseudogene TRBV3-2) to TRBJ2-4; D is tentatively TRBD1 or TRBD2 (6 bases each). The CDR3 extends over 15 amino acids. The V gene lost 1 base and the J gene lost 5 bases, with 12 bases spanning the gap. Germline V gene data show CDR1 as LGHDT and CDR2 as YNNKEL (reference sequence). CDR3 in DNA: TGTGCCAGCAGCCAAGGGGGGGCCCAAGAAAACATTCAGTACTTC. It is translated as CASSQGGAQENIQYF.

A single count supports this clone. This rearrangement joins TRBV6-2 or TRBV6-3 to TRBJ1-2; a weak D match, TRBD1 (5 bases). This CDR3 is built from 16 residues. Germline V gene data show CDR1 as MNHEY and CDR2 as SVGEGT. V was clipped by 0 bases and J by 1 base, with 12 bases between them. The CDR3 protein is CASSYSSDSYNYGYTF. In nucleotides, the CDR3 is TGTGCCAGCAGTTACTCGAGTGACAGTTATAACTATGGCTACACCTTC.

This rearrangement joins TRBV7-9 to TRBJ1-1, with D perhaps matching TRBD1 (5 bases). In germline, CDR1 is SEHNR, CDR2 FQNEAQ (reference sequence). This CDR3 contains 14 residues. V shed 2 bases and J shed 0 bases, with 7 bases lying between them. The CDR3 coding sequence is TGTGCCAGCAGCTTACTAGGGGTGAACACTGAAGCTTTCTTT. It yields the protein CASSLLGVNTEAFF. The full variable domain, with the rest looked up from reference TRBV7-9 and TRBJ1-1, is DTGVSQNPRHKITKRGQNVTFRCDPISEHNRLYWYRQTLGQGPEFLTYFQNEAQLEKSRLLSDRFSAERPKGSFSTLEIQRTEQGDSAMYLCASSLLGVNTEAFFGQGTRLTVV.

The rearrangement links TRBV5-1 to TRBJ2-6; weak D call: TRBD1 (5 bases). V was cut by 2 bases and J by 1 base, with 7 bases left in between. There are 15 residues in the CDR3. The germline gives CDR1 SGHRS, CDR2 YFSETQ. The CDR3 region is CASSFQGSGANVLTF. As DNA, the CDR3 is TGCGCCAGCAGCTTTCAGGGTTCTGGGGCCAACGTCCTGACTTTC.

The chain carries TRBV28 and TRBJ1-1, with 8 bases that match TRBD1. The CDR3 is made up of 16 amino acids. V dropped 6 bases and J dropped 6; count of bases not matched to a gene: 15. Germline loops: CDR1 MDHEN, CDR2 SYDVKM. The CDR3 is CASSSSLQGVMSEAFF. CDR3 bases: TGTGCCAGCAGCTCCTCATTACAGGGGGTGATGTCTGAAGCTTTCTTT.

The J gene is TRBJ2-7, the V gene TRBV19; 7 bases line up with TRBD1. The trim removed 2 bases at V and 2 bases at J, leaving 3 bases unmatched. The CDR3 is 14 residues long. Germline V gives CDR1 LNHDA, CDR2 SQIVND (reference sequence). The CDR3 loop reads CASSITGETYEQYF. CDR3 DNA: TGTGCCAGTAGTATAACAGGGGAGACCTACGAGCAGTACTTC.

The V and J genes are TRBV28 and TRBJ2-7, with unresolved D. Trimming pared 5 bases from V and 6 bases from J, leaving 14 bases between. The CDR3 runs 13 residues. Per the germline V gene, CDR1 is MDHEN and CDR2 is SYDVKM. CDR3 in DNA: TGTGCCAGCAGTGAATCAATGACGTCCGAGCAGTACTTC. Protein sequence: CASSESMTSEQYF.